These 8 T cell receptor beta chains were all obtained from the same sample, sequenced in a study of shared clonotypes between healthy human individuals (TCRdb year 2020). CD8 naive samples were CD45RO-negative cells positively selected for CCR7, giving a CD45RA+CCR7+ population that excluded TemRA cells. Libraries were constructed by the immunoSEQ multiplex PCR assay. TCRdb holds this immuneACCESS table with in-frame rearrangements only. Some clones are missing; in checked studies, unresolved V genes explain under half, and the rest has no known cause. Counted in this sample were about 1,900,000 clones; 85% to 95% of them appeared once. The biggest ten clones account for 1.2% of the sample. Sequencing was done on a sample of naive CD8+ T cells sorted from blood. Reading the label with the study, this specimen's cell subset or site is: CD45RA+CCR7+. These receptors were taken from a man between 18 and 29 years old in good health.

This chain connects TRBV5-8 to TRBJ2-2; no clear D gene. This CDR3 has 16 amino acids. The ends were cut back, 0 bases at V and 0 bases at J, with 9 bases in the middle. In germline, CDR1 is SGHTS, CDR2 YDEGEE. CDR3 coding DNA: TGTGCCAGCAGCTTGGTGGTGACGCCGAACACCGGGGAGCTGTTTTTT. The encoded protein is CASSLVVTPNTGELFF.

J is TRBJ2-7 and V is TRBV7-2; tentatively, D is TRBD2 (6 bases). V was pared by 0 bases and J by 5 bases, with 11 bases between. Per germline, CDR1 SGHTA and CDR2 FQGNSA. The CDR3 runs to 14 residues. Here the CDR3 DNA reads TGTGCCAGCAGCTTAGCGGGAGGAGTGGACGAGCAGTACTTC. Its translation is CASSLAGGVDEQYF.

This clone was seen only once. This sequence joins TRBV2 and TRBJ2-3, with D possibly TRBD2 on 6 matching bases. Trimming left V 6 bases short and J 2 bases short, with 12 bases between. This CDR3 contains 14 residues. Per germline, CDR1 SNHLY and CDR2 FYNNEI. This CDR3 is CASRPGGVTDTQYF. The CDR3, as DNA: TGTGCCAGCAGACCCGGGGGTGTCACAGATACGCAGTATTTT.

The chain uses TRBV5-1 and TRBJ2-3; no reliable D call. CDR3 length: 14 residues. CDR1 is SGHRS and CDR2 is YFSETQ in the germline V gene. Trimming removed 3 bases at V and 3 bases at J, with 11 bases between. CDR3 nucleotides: TGCGCCAGCAGCTGGGGAATGGGAACAGATACGCAGTATTTT. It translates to CASSWGMGTDTQYF.

The CDR3, as DNA: TGTGCCAGCAGCTTGAACGGACTCCGAGGCTACACCTTC. It is translated as CASSLNGLRGYTF. This rearrangement joins TRBV5-4 to TRBJ1-2; D is unclear. This CDR3 has 13 residues. Germline loops: CDR1 SGHNT, CDR2 YYREEE (reference sequence). Trimming took off 1 base at V and 8 bases at J, with 12 bases between the two ends.

This chain's CDR3 is CASSQEDQGFGQYF. Here the CDR3 DNA reads TGCGCCAGCAGCCAAGAGGATCAGGGGTTTGGGCAGTACTTC. The rearrangement joins TRBV4-1 to TRBJ2-7; maybe TRBD1 (6 bases). Germline CDR1 is MGHRA and CDR2 is YSYEKL. V lost 0 bases to trimming and J lost 9 bases, with 15 bases between them. This CDR3 comprises 14 residues.

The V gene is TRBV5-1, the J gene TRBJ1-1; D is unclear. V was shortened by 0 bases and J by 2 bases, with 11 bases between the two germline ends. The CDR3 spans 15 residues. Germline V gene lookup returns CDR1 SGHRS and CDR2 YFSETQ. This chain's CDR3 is CASSLVGIGNTEAFF. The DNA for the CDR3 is TGCGCCAGCAGCTTGGTGGGGATAGGAAACACTGAAGCTTTCTTT. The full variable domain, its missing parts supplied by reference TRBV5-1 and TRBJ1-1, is KAGVTQTPRYLIKTRGQQVTLSCSPISGHRSVSWYQQTPGQGLQFLFEYFSETQRNKGNFPGRFSGRQFSNSRSEMNVSTLELGDSALYLCASSLVGIGNTEAFFGQGTRLTVV.

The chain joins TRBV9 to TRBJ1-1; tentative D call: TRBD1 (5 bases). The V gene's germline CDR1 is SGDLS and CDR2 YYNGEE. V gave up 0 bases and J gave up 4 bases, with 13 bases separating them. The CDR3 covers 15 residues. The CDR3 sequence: CASSVVQARGTEAFF. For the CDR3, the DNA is TGTGCCAGCAGCGTAGTTCAGGCTAGGGGCACTGAAGCTTTCTTT.